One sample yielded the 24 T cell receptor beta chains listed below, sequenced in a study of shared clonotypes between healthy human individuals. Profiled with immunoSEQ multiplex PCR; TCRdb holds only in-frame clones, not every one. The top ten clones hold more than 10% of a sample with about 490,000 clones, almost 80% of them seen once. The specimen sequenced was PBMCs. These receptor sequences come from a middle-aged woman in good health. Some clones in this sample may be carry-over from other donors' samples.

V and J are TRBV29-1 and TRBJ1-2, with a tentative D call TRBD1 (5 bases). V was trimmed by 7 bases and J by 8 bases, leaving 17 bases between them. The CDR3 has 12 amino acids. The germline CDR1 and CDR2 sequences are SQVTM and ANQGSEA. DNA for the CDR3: TGCAGCGCTCAGACCGGGACTACAGGCTACACCTTC. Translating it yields CSAQTGTTGYTF.

In nucleotides, the CDR3 is TGTGCCAGTAGTATGAGGGGAAGAACCGGGGAGCTGTTTTTT. Translated: CASSMRGRTGELFF. This chain connects TRBV19 to TRBJ2-2, with D possibly being TRBD1 or TRBD2 (5 bases each). This CDR3 has 14 residues. In germline, CDR1 is LNHDA, CDR2 SQIVND (reference sequence). V shed 3 bases and J shed 5 bases, with 10 bases lying between them.

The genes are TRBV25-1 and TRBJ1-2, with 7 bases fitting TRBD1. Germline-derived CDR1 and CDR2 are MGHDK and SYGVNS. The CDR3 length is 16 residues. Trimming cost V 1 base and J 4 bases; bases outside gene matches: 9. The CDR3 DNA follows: TGTGCCAGCAGTGAATCGAGAACAGGGGTCGCCTATGGCTACACCTTC. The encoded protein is CASSESRTGVAYGYTF.

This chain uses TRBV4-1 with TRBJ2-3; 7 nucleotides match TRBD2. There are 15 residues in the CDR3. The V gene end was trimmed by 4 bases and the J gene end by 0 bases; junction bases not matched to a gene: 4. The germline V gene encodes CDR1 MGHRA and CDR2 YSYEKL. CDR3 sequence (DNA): TGCGCCAGCAGCCTATCTAGCGGTAGCACAGATACGCAGTATTTT. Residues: CASSLSSGSTDTQYF.

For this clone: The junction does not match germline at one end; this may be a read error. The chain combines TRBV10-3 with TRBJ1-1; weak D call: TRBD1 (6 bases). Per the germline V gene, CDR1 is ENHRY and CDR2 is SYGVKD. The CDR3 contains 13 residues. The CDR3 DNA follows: TGTGCCGTCAGGGGACCAAGCAACACTGAAGCTTTCTTT. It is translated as CAVRGPSNTEAFF.

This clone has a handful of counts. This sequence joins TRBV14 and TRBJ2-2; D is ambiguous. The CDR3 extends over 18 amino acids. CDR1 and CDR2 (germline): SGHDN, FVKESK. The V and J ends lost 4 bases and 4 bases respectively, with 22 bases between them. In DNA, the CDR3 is TGTGCCAGCAGCCTCCACCCCAGCACTGGGCGACTCACCGGGGAGCTGTTTTTT. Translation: CASSLHPSTGRLTGELFF.

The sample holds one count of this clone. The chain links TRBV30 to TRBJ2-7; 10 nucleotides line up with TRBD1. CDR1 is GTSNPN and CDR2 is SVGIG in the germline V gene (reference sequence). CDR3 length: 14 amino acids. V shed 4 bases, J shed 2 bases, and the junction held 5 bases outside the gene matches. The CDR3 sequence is CAWNLGTGAYEQYF. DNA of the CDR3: TGTGCCTGGAATTTAGGGACAGGGGCCTACGAGCAGTACTTC.

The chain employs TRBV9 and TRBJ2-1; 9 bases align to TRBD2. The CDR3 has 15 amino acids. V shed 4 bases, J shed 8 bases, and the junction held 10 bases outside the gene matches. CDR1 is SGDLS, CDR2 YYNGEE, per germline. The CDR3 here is CASSHRSGRIYEQFF. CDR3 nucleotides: TGTGCCAGCAGCCACCGCAGCGGGAGGATCTATGAGCAGTTCTTC.

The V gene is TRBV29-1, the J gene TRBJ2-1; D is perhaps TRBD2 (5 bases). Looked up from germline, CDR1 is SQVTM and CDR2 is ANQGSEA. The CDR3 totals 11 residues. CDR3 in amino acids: CSGRGYGEQFF. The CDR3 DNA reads TGCAGTGGACGGGGATACGGTGAGCAGTTCTTC.

The CDR3 spells CASSMGLAGGFSYEQYF. CDR3 DNA: TGTGCCAGCAGCATGGGACTAGCGGGAGGGTTCTCCTACGAGCAGTACTTC. The genes are TRBV11-2 and TRBJ2-7, with 16 nucleotides matching TRBD2. The CDR3 runs to 17 residues. The V and J ends lost 5 bases and 0 bases, in that order; junction bases with no gene match: 4. Germline values: CDR1 SGHAT, CDR2 FQNNGV.

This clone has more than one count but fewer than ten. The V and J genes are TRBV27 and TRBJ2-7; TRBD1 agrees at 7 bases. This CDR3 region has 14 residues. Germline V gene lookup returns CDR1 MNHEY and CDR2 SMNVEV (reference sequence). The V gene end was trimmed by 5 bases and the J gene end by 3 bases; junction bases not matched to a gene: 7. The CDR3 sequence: CASSPGTASYEQYF. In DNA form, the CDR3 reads TGTGCCAGCAGTCCCGGGACAGCGAGCTACGAGCAGTACTTC.

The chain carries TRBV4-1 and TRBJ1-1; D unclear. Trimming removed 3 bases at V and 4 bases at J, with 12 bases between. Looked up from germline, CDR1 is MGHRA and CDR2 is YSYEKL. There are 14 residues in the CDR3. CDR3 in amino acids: CASSHGRWGTEAFF. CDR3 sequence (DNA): TGCGCCAGCAGCCACGGCCGCTGGGGCACTGAAGCTTTCTTT.

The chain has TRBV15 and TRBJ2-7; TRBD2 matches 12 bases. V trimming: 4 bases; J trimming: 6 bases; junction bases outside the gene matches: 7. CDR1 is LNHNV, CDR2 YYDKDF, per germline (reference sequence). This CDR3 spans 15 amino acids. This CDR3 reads CATSTRTSGILEQYF. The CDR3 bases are TGTGCCACCAGCACGCGGACTAGCGGGATTCTCGAGCAGTACTTC.

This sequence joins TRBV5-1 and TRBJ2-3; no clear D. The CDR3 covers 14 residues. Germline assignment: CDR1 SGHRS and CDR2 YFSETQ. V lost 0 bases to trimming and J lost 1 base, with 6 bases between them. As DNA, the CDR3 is TGCGCCAGCAGCTTGGGGAGAGGCACAGATACGCAGTATTTT. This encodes CASSLGRGTDTQYF.

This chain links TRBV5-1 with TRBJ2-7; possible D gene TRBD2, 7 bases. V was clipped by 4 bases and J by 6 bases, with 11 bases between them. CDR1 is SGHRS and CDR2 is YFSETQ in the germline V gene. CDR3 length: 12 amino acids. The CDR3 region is CASSDGGAEQYF. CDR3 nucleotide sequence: TGCGCCAGCAGCGATGGGGGGGCCGAGCAGTACTTC. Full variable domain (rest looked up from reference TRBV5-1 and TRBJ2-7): KAGVTQTPRYLIKTRGQQVTLSCSPISGHRSVSWYQQTPGQGLQFLFEYFSETQRNKGNFPGRFSGRQFSNSRSEMNVSTLELGDSALYLCASSDGGAEQYFGPGTRLTVT.

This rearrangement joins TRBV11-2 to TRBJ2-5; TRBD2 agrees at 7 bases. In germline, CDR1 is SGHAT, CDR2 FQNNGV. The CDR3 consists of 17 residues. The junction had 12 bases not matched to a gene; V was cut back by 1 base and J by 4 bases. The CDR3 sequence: CASSLGGPGGDRETQYF. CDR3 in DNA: TGTGCCAGCAGCTTAGGAGGCCCGGGGGGAGATAGAGAGACCCAGTACTTC.

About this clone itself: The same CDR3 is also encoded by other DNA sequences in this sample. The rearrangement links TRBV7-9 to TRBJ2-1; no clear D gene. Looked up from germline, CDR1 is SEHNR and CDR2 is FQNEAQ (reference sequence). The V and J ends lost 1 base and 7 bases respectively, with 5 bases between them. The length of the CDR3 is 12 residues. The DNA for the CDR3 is TGTGCCAGCAGCTTAGATGTGAATGAGCAGTTCTTC. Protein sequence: CASSLDVNEQFF.

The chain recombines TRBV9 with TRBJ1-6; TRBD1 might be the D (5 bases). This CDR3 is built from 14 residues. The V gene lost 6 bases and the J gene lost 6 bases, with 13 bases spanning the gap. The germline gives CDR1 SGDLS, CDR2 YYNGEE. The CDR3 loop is CASTTGPLNSPLHF. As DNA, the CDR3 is TGTGCCAGCACCACAGGACCCCTTAATTCACCCCTCCACTTT.

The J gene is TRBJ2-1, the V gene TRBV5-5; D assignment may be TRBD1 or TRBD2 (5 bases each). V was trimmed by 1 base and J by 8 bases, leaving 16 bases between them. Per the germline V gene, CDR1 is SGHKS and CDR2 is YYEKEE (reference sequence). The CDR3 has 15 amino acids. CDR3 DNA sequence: TGTGCCAGCAGCTTGAGGGCAGGGCCTAGCTATGAGCAGTTCTTC. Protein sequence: CASSLRAGPSYEQFF.

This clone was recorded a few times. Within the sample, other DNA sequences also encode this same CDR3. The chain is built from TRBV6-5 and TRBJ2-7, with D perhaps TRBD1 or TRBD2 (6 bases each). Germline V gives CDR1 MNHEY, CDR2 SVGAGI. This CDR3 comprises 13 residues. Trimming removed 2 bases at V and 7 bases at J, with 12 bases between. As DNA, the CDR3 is TGTGCCAGCAGTTACGGGGGCGCGGGGGAGCAGTACTTC. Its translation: CASSYGGAGEQYF.

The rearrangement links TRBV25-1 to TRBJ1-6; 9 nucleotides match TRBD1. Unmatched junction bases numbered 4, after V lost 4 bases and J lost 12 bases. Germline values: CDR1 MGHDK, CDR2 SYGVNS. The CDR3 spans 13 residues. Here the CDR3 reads CASSAGTGRPLHF. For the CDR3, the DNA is TGTGCCAGCAGTGCGGGGACAGGGCGACCCCTCCACTTT.

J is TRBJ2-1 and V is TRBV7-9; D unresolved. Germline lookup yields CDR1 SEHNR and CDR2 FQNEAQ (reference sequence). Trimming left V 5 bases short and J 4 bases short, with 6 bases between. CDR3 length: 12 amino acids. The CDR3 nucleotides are TGTGCCAGCAGCCGTGAATACAATGAGCAGTTCTTC. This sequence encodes CASSREYNEQFF.

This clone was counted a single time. CDR3 in amino acids: CASSLSGMGDIQYF. The CDR3, as DNA: TGTGCCAGCAGCTTGAGCGGGATGGGGGACATTCAGTACTTC. The chain has TRBV5-4 and TRBJ2-4; 7 positions match TRBD2. The length of the CDR3 is 14 residues. The germline V gene has CDR1 SGHNT and CDR2 YYREEE (reference sequence). Germline trimming cut 1 base from V and 8 bases from J; bases unmatched to any gene: 6.

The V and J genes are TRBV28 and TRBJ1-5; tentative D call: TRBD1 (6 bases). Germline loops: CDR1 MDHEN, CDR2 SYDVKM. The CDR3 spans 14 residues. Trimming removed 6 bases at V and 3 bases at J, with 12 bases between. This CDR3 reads CASRLDRNNQPQHF. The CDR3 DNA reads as TGTGCCAGCAGACTAGACAGGAACAATCAGCCCCAGCATTTT.